This T cell receptor (beta chain) was recorded in a study of blood T cells in healthy people across ages. The CDR3 consists of 16 residues. Trimming at V came to 4 bases and at J to 3 bases, leaving 9 bases not matched to a gene. CDR1 MDHEN and CDR2 SYDVKM come from the germline V gene. Study-level results: Roughly linear age-related decline in beta diversity appeared, significant by age about 40.

This clonotype was detected many times. The target antigen is unknown. Next came a second PCR, run for roughly 6 to 11 cycles, which used a sample-barcoded 5' primer along with a J-beta primer mix. Samples each returned at least 2.5 million CDR3-containing paired-end reads. TCRdb called the 5' RACE reads again in MiXCR, with one record for every CDR3 protein. The sample has some 940,000 distinct CDR3 sequences, almost 30% seen once; the top ten hold about 10%. This same sample was also taken into another study, of T cells of mothers and their children.

Sequences were obtained from blood. The chain is built from TRBV28 and TRBJ2-5; 9 bases line up with TRBD2. The sequence derives from a middle-aged woman in good health. CDR3 region: CASSSAAGGFKETQYF. Written as DNA, the CDR3 is TGTGCCAGCAGTTCGGCAGCGGGGGGTTTTAAAGAGACCCAGTACTTC.